Only a few counts were recorded for the clone carrying this T cell receptor beta chain. The sample's time point: peripheral blood 6 weeks after treatment start. This entry is derived from a study of PD-L1 blockade in urothelial cancer. Study information: Patients commenced atezolizumab at some point between 2014 and 2015, and it was given at 1,200 mg intravenously every 3 weeks. T cells numbered a median of about 150,000 in the blood samples. Blood underwent analysis 3 weeks (second dose) and 6 weeks after treatment began.

The authors spiked synthetic TCR analog templates into each PCR. Profiled with immunoSEQ multiplex PCR; TCRdb holds only in-frame clones, not every one. The table has 25,000 to 35,000 clones, around 80% seen once. This CDR3 region has 15 residues. Germline V gene sequence: CDR1 MNHEY, CDR2 SVGAGI. Trimming removed 2 bases from V and 2 bases from J; junction bases left unmatched: 5. V and J are TRBV6-5 and TRBJ2-7; 8 nucleotides align to TRBD1. Sample: PBMCs, taken around atezolizumab (anti-PD-L1) treatment. The TCR comes from a man aged 70 or older with urothelial cancer. The CDR3 protein is CASSYANRGTYEQYF. The CDR3 DNA sequence: TGTGCCAGCAGTTACGCCAACAGGGGGACCTACGAGCAGTACTTC.